This T cell receptor beta chain was observed in a study of identical twins' blood T cells. Study-wide background: About 50 million reads covered about six alpha-chain and about six beta-chain libraries. Study-wide results and caveats: Abundant TCRbeta CDR3s overlapped more between twins than with unrelated donors.

A note on this clonotype: Antigen: not known.

TCR cDNA libraries were made from RNA using a previously described, modified protocol. Each CDR3 protein is one row after TCRdb ran MiXCR on the 5' RACE reads. The table shows 350,000 to 400,000 distinct CDR3 sequences, with more than 25% occurring only once. The TCR was taken from a woman aged 18-49 years in good health. The sample taken for sequencing was PBMCs.

The CDR3 region has the DNA TGCGCCAGCAGCTTGGCTCCATCGGAGGGCAATGAGCAGTTCTTC. This gives the protein CASSLAPSEGNEQFF. The chain uses TRBV5-1 and TRBJ2-1; a weak D match, TRBD2 (6 bases). Germline CDR1 and CDR2: SGHRS and YFSETQ. The CDR3 length is 15 residues. V was cut by 0 bases and J by 6 bases, with 13 bases left in between.